The clone carrying this TCR beta chain was picked up many times. MiXCR, run by TCRdb on the RACE reads, gives a single entry per CDR3 protein. This table holds fewer than 90,000 distinct CDR3 sequences, more than 6.5% found once. Sample time point: patch test 2, 6 weeks after DPC sensitization. Specified treatment: therapeutic diphenylcyclopropenone sensitization with weekly scalp DPC. The authors' total RNA extraction used unfractionated whole blood. The data stem from a study of human T cells and chemical hapten exposure. This CDR3 is 16 amino acids long. CDR1 is SGHRS and CDR2 is YFSETQ in the germline V gene. Losses at the gene ends were 4 bases for V and 3 bases for J; bases not matched to a gene: 10.

This TCR was sampled from a woman younger than 45 with alopecia areata. Some clones in this sample may be carry-over from other donors' samples. Sequencing was performed on whole blood, taken in connection with sensitization to the hapten diphenylcyclopropenone (DPC). V usage is TRBV5-1 and J usage is TRBJ1-2, with 9 nucleotides matching TRBD1. The CDR3 spells CASSPFTGGADYGYTF. DNA of the CDR3: TGCGCCAGCAGCCCGTTTACAGGGGGCGCGGACTATGGCTACACCTTC.